The subject of this entry is one TCR beta chain. The CDR3 length is 14 residues. Germline V CDR1 and CDR2: SNHLY, FYNNEI. V lost 6 bases to trimming and J lost 2 bases; unmatched junction nucleotides: 5. Clones were sequenced by immunoSEQ multiplex PCR, and TCRdb holds only the in-frame ones, with some missing. Of under 200,000 clones in the sample, about 80% were seen once. The data are from a study of blood T cell repertoires in COVID-19. The gene calls are TRBV2 and TRBJ2-3, with TRBD2 matching 7 bases. Sequenced material: peripheral blood. This clonotype was obtained from a human donor with acute or convalescent COVID-19. The donor label of this sample is uncertain. The CDR3 spells CASRGREVTDTQYF. The CDR3 DNA reads TGTGCCAGCAGGGGGAGGGAGGTCACAGATACGCAGTATTTT.